This TCR beta chain was identified during a study of blood T cells in healthy people across ages. The CDR3 totals 16 residues. V lost 7 bases, J lost 10 bases, and 16 bases stayed unmatched. A second PCR, run for roughly 7 to 11 cycles, used a sample-barcoded 5' primer plus a J-beta primer mix. From the 5' RACE reads, TCRdb called clonotypes with MiXCR, one entry per CDR3 protein. The profile shows 750,000 or so distinct CDR3 sequences, around 25% of them singletons. The same sample was also used in a study of T cells of mothers and their children.

The TCR comes from a boy aged 10-17 years in good health. The sequencing sample was made of blood. This chain joins TRBV12-3 or TRBV12-4 and TRBJ1-4; 9 bases fit TRBD1. Here the CDR3 DNA reads TGTGCCAGCACCCTCACAACCGGGACAGGGCACACAAAACTGTTTTTT. It encodes CASTLTTGTGHTKLFF.